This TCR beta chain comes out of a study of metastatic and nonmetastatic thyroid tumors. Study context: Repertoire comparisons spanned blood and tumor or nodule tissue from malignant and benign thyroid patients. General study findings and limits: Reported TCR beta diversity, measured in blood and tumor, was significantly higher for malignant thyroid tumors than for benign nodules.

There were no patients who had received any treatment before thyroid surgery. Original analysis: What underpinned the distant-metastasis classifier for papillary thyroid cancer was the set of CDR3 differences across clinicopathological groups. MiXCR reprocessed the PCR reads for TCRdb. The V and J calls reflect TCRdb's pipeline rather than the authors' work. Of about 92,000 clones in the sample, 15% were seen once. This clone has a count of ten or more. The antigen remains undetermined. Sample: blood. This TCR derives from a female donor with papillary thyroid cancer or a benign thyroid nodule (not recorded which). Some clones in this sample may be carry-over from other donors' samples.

CDR3: CASSQEPGTALSYTF. DNA for the CDR3: TGCGCCAGCAGCCAGGAACCGGGCACCGCTTTGAGCTACACCTTC. The rearrangement uses TRBV4-1 and TRBJ1-2; D gene unclear. The germline V gene has CDR1 MGHRA and CDR2 YSYEKL. The V and J ends lost 3 bases and 9 bases respectively, with 20 bases between them. The CDR3 spans 15 residues.